The 19 T cell receptor beta chains given below trace back to one sample, sequenced in a study of blood T cell repertoires in COVID-19. The repertoire was sequenced with immunoSEQ multiplex PCR; TCRdb's copy has only in-frame clones and lacks some. There are 450,000 or so clones in the sample; about nine tenths occur only once, and 0.6% lies in the top ten. Sequencing was performed on PBMCs or T cells enriched from blood (not recorded which). Receptor source: a man younger than 35 who had recovered from COVID-19.

The chain couples TRBV28 to TRBJ1-5, with unresolved D. The ends were cut back, 6 bases at V and 5 bases at J, with 11 bases in the middle. The CDR3 covers 13 residues. In germline, CDR1 is MDHEN, CDR2 SYDVKM. CDR3 region: CASRGQRDQPQHF. In DNA form, the CDR3 reads TGTGCCAGCAGAGGGCAGAGGGATCAGCCCCAGCATTTT. Supplemented by reference TRBV28 and TRBJ1-5, the full variable domain reads DVKVTQSSRYLVKRTGEKVFLECVQDMDHENMFWYRQDPGLGLRLIYFSYDVKMKEKGDIPEGYSVSREKKERFSLILESASTNQTSMYLCASRGQRDQPQHFGDGTRLSIL.

The chain has TRBV28 and TRBJ1-5; D is unclear. Trimming took 6 bases from V and 0 from J, leaving 12 bases between them. The CDR3 is 15 residues long. Germline CDR1 reads MDHEN; CDR2 reads SYDVKM. The CDR3 nucleotides are TGTGCCAGCAGCCCGACATTTTATAGCAATCAGCCCCAGCATTTT. The encoded protein is CASSPTFYSNQPQHF.

The V gene is TRBV5-1, the J gene TRBJ2-2; 10 bases agree with TRBD2. V lost 5 bases and J lost 4; bases outside the gene matches: 8. Germline loops: CDR1 SGHRS, CDR2 YFSETQ. CDR3 length: 16 residues. The CDR3 DNA is TGCGCCAGCAGACCTCAGCGGGGGGGCTTCACCGGGGAGCTGTTTTTT. This sequence encodes CASRPQRGGFTGELFF.

The genes are TRBV10-1 and TRBJ1-1, with unresolved D. Germline-derived CDR1 and CDR2 are WNHNN and SYGVQD (reference sequence). This CDR3 is 15 amino acids long. Trimming took off 2 bases at V and 1 base at J, with 11 bases between the two ends. The DNA of the CDR3 is TGCGCCAGCAGTGAGCTAGAGAACTCGAACACTGAAGCTTTCTTT. The encoded protein is CASSELENSNTEAFF.

This clone came up a few times. This chain connects TRBV9 to TRBJ2-2; a weak D match, TRBD2 (5 bases). Germline CDR1 reads SGDLS; CDR2 reads YYNGEE. V lost 0 bases to trimming and J lost 6 bases, with 15 bases between them. This CDR3 contains 16 residues. The CDR3 protein is CASSVATSSSAGELFF. DNA for the CDR3: TGTGCCAGCAGCGTAGCTACGTCTAGCAGTGCCGGGGAGCTGTTTTTT.

DNA of the CDR3: TGTGCCAGCAGTGAGAGGCTCACCGGGGAGCTGTTTTTT. Encoded protein: CASSERLTGELFF. V gene TRBV2 combines with J gene TRBJ2-2; D gene ambiguous. The CDR3 consists of 13 residues. V was pared by 3 bases and J by 4 bases, with 6 bases between. Looked up from germline, CDR1 is SNHLY and CDR2 is FYNNEI.

J is TRBJ1-1 and V is TRBV15, with TRBD1 identical over 7 bases. Germline V lookup: CDR1 LNHNV, CDR2 YYDKDF (reference sequence). CDR3 length equals 17 residues. Trimming cost V 3 bases and J 0 bases; bases outside gene matches: 10. The CDR3 loop is CATSRKRGRGMNTEAFF. CDR3 nucleotides: TGTGCCACCAGCAGGAAGAGGGGCAGGGGGATGAACACTGAAGCTTTCTTT.

In this sample, this clone turned up once. This chain connects TRBV2 to TRBJ2-1; 9 positions match TRBD2. J gave up 12 bases and V 6 bases, and 3 bases lay outside the gene matches. CDR3 size: 11 residues. Germline values: CDR1 SNHLY, CDR2 FYNNEI. In DNA, the CDR3 is TGTGCCAGCAGCTATAGCGGGGGGCAGTTCTTC. Its translation is CASSYSGGQFF.

The V gene is TRBV5-1, the J gene TRBJ2-5; 9 nucleotides match TRBD1. V was clipped by 1 base and J by 5 bases; unmatched bases: 6. CDR1 SGHRS and CDR2 YFSETQ come from the germline V gene. The CDR3 sequence is 15 residues long. CDR3 DNA sequence: TGCGCCAGCAGCTTGCCACAGGGGGCACAGGAGACCCAGTACTTC. Encoded protein: CASSLPQGAQETQYF.

This chain joins TRBV9 and TRBJ2-2; a possible D gene is TRBD2 (6 bases). Germline V lookup: CDR1 SGDLS, CDR2 YYNGEE. The V end lost 0 bases, the J end lost 8 bases, and 20 bases lay between the germline ends. There are 17 residues in the CDR3. The CDR3 DNA follows: TGTGCCAGCAGCGTAGCTCCCGGGGGAGGAACCGGAGGGGAGCTGTTTTTT. Translating gives CASSVAPGGGTGGELFF.

CDR3 DNA: TGTGCCAGCAGCTCGACAGGGGCGATCAATCAGCCCCAGCATTTT. It specifies CASSSTGAINQPQHF. This chain joins TRBV5-5 and TRBJ1-5; 8 bases are shared with TRBD1. V trimming: 3 bases; J trimming: 3 bases; junction bases outside the gene matches: 5. Germline CDR1 is SGHKS and CDR2 is YYEKEE (reference sequence). The CDR3 runs 15 residues.

The rearrangement links TRBV7-2 to TRBJ2-3; 12 nucleotides match TRBD2. The trim removed 5 bases at V and 5 bases at J, leaving 5 bases unmatched. This CDR3 has 15 amino acids. CDR1 SGHTA and CDR2 FQGNSA come from the germline V gene. The CDR3 sequence: CASSLLAGGRDTQYF. CDR3 DNA sequence: TGTGCCAGCAGCCTCCTAGCGGGGGGGCGAGATACGCAGTATTTT.

The genes are TRBV7-8 and TRBJ1-1, with 7 bases lining up with TRBD1. The CDR3 spans 15 residues. In germline, CDR1 is SGHVS, CDR2 FQNEAQ. Germline trimming cut 5 bases from V and 2 bases from J; bases unmatched to any gene: 8. This CDR3 reads CASSLGGQTNTEAFF. The CDR3 coding sequence is TGTGCCAGCAGCCTAGGGGGACAGACTAACACTGAAGCTTTCTTT.

This chain uses TRBV24-1 with TRBJ1-2, with 12 nucleotides matching TRBD1. J was trimmed by 7 bases and V by 7 bases; bases with no gene match: 3. The CDR3 has 13 amino acids. CDR1 and CDR2 from the germline V gene are KGHDR and SFDVKD. DNA of the CDR3: TGTGCCACCAGGGGACAGGGGGCATCTGGCTACACCTTC. It encodes CATRGQGASGYTF.

Concerning this clone: One end of the junction varies from germline; a read error may be responsible. The chain carries TRBV7-9 and TRBJ1-1; no reliable D call. This CDR3 has 14 amino acids. Germline V gene lookup returns CDR1 SEHNR and CDR2 FQNEAQ (reference sequence). In nucleotides, the CDR3 is TGTGCCAGCAGCTCCGGACCGGGGAACCCTGAAGCTTTCTTT. Residues: CASSSGPGNPEAFF.

This chain links TRBV6-5 with TRBJ1-5; D unresolved. The CDR3 loop spans 16 amino acids. CDR1 is MNHEY and CDR2 is SVGAGI in the germline V gene. V was trimmed by 0 bases and J by 5 bases, leaving 14 bases between them. DNA of the CDR3: TGTGCCAGCAGTTACTCAGGAGCAGTGTCGGATCAGCCCCAGCATTTT. It translates to CASSYSGAVSDQPQHF.

Worth noting for this clone: The same CDR3 arises from other DNA sequences in this sample as well. V gene TRBV12-3 or TRBV12-4 combines with J gene TRBJ1-1; 7 nucleotides line up with TRBD1. V dropped 5 bases and J dropped 4; count of bases not matched to a gene: 4. The CDR3 length is 13 residues. The CDR3 protein is CASSLTGPTEAFF. As DNA, the CDR3 is TGTGCCAGCAGTCTGACAGGGCCCACTGAAGCTTTCTTT.

The V gene is TRBV28, the J gene TRBJ2-1; TRBD2 matches at 13 bases. The CDR3 extends over 14 amino acids. With V trimmed by 6 bases and J by 9 bases, 5 bases remained unmatched. Germline V CDR1 and CDR2: MDHEN, SYDVKM. CDR3: CASSTSGRVLEQFF. CDR3 bases: TGTGCCAGCAGCACTAGCGGGAGGGTCCTTGAGCAGTTCTTC.

This chain links TRBV3-1 (or the pseudogene TRBV3-2) with TRBJ1-1; 10 bases are shared with TRBD1. The CDR3 totals 15 residues. J was trimmed by 4 bases and V by 4 bases; bases with no gene match: 6. In germline, CDR1 is LGHDT, CDR2 YNNKEL (reference sequence). Here the CDR3 reads CASSPRTGGGTEAFF. CDR3 nucleotide sequence: TGTGCCAGCAGCCCGAGGACAGGGGGTGGCACTGAAGCTTTCTTT.